This T cell receptor beta chain was identified in a study of blood T cells in healthy people across ages. The study's findings and limits: Higher naive T cell percentage went strongly together with higher TCR beta diversity.

The CDR3 consists of 16 residues. The V gene's germline CDR1 is SGHRS and CDR2 YFSETQ. As for this clonotype: Its matching antigen is unknown. Germline is not matched at one junction end, which may reflect a read error.

A second roughly 7 to 11 cycle PCR used barcoded and J-beta primers. Per sample, CDR3-containing paired-end reads numbered at least 3 million. Via MiXCR, TCRdb re-called the 5' RACE reads, giving one row per CDR3 protein. Of 890,000 or so distinct CDR3 sequences listed, about 59% were seen once; the top ten hold approximately 30%. The sample comprised blood. The V call is TRBV5-1, the J call TRBJ2-1, with D possibly being TRBD1 (6 bases). The TCR originated in a man aged 25-40 years in good health. In DNA, the CDR3 is TGCGCCAGCAGCACCCGACGGGACACCCCCTACAAGGAGCAGTTCTTC. Amino acid sequence: CASSTRRDTPYKEQFF. Looking up the rest from reference TRBV5-1 and TRBJ2-1 gives the full variable domain: KAGVTQTPRYLIKTRGQQVTLSCSPISGHRSVSWYQQTPGQGLQFLFEYFSETQRNKGNFPGRFSGRQFSNSRSEMNVSTLELGDSALYLCASSTRRDTPYKEQFFGPGTRLTVL.